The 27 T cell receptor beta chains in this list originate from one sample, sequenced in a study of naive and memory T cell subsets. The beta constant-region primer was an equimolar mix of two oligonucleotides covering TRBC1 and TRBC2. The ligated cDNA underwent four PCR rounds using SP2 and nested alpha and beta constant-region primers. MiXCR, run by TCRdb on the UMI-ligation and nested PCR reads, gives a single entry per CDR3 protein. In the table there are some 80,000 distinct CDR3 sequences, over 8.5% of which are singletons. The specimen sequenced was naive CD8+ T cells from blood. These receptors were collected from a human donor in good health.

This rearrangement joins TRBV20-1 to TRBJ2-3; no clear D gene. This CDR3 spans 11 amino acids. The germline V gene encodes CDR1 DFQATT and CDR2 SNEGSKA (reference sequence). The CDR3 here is CSVLLGDTQYF. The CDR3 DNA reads TGCAGCGTCCTCCTTGGGGATACGCAGTATTTT.

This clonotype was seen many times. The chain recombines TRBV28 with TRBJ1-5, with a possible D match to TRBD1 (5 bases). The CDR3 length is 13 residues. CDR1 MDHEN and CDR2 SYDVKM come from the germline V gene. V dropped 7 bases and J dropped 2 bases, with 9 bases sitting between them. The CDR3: CASTTVGNQPQHF. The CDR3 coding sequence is TGTGCCAGCACGACAGTCGGCAATCAGCCCCAGCATTTT.

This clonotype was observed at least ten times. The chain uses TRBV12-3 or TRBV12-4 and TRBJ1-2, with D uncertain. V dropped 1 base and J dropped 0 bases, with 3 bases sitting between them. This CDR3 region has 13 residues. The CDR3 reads CASSLVSNYGYTF. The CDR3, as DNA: TGTGCCAGCAGTTTAGTTTCTAACTATGGCTACACCTTC.

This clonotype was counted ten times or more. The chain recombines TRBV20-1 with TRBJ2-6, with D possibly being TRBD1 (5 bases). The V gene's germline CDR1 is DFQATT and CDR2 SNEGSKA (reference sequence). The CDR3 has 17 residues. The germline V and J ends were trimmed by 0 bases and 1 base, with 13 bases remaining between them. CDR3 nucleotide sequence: TGCAGTGCTAGAGATTCGACCAGGGTGTCTGGGGCCAACGTCCTGACTTTC. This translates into CSARDSTRVSGANVLTF.

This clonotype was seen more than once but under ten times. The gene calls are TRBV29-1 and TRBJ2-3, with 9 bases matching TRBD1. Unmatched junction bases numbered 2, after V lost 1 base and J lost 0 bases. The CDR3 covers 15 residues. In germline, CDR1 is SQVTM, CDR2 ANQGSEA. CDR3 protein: CSVEGGTGSTDTQYF. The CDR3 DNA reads TGCAGCGTTGAAGGAGGGACAGGGAGCACAGATACGCAGTATTTT.

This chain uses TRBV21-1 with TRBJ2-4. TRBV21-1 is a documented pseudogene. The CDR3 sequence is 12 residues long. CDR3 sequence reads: CASTPLRHIQYF. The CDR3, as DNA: TGTGCCAGCACCCCACTTCGCCACATTCAGTACTTC.

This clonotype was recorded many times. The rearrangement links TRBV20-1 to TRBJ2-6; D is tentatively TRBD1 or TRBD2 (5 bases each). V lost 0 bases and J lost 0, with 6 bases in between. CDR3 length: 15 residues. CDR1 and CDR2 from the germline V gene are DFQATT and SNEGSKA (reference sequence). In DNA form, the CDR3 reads TGCAGTGCTAGAGATGGGGGCTCTGGGGCCAACGTCCTGACTTTC. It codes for CSARDGGSGANVLTF.

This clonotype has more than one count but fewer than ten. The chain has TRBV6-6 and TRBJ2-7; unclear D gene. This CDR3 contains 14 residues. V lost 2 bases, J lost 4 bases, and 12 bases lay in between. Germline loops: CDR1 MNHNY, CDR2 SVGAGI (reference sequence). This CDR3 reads CASSYHKLEYEQYF. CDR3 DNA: TGTGCCAGCAGTTACCACAAATTAGAGTACGAGCAGTACTTC.

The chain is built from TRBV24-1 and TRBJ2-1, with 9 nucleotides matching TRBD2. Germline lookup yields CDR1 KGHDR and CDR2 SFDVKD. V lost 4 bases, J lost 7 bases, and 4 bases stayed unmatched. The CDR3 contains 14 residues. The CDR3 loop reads CATSDSGRWNEQFF. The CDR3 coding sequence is TGTGCCACCAGTGACAGCGGGAGGTGGAATGAGCAGTTCTTC.

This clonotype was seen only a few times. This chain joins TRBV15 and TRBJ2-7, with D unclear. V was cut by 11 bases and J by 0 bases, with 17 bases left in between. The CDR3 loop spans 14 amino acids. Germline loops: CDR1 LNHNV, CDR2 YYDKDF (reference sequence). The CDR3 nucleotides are TGTGCCTGCAGGCAGAGGTTTACCTCCTACGAGCAGTACTTC. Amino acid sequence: CACRQRFTSYEQYF. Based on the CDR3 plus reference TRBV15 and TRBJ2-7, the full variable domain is DAMVIQNPRYQVTQFGKPVTLSCSQTLNHNVMYWYQQKSSQAPKLLFHYYDKDFNNEADTPDNFQSRRPNTSFCFLDIRSPGLGDTAMYLCACRQRFTSYEQYFGPGTRLTVT.

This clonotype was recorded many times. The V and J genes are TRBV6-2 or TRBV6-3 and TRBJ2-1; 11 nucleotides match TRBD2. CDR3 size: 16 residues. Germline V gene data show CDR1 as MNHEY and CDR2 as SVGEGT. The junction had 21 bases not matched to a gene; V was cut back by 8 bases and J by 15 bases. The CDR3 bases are TGTGCCAGCGGAACGGAACCGGGACTAGCGGCCATTCGTCCGTTCTTC. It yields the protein CASGTEPGLAAIRPFF.

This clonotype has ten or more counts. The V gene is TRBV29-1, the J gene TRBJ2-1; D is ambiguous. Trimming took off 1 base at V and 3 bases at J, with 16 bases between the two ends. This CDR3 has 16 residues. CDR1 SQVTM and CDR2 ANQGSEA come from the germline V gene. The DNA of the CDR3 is TGCAGCGTTGAAGGTCTGGCGGCGCTTAGCTACAATGAGCAGTTCTTC. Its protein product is CSVEGLAALSYNEQFF.

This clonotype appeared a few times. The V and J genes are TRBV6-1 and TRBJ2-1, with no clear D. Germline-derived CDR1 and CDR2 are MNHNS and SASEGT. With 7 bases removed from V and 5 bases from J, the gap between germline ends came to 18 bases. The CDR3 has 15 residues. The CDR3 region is CASIDEIYQNNEQFF. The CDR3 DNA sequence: TGTGCCAGCATTGACGAGATCTACCAAAACAATGAGCAGTTCTTC.

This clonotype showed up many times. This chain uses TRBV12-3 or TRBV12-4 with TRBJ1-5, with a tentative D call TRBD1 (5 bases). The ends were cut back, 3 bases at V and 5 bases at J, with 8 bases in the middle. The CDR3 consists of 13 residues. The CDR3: CASSLMGDQPQHF. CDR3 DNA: TGTGCCAGCAGTTTGATGGGGGATCAGCCCCAGCATTTT.

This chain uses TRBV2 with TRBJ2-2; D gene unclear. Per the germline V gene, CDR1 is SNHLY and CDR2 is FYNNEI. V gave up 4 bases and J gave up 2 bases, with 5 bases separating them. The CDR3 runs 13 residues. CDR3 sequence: CASSGSNTGELFF. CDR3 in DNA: TGTGCCAGCAGTGGTTCAAACACCGGGGAGCTGTTTTTT.

The CDR3 spells CASSSRRAGELFF. CDR3 nucleotides: TGTGCCAGCAGCTCGAGGAGGGCCGGGGAGCTGTTTTTT. The J gene is TRBJ2-2, the V gene TRBV7-2; D is perhaps TRBD2 (6 bases). The length of the CDR3 is 13 residues. The germline gives CDR1 SGHTA, CDR2 FQGNSA. V lost 4 bases and J 6 bases, leaving 9 bases between the germline ends.

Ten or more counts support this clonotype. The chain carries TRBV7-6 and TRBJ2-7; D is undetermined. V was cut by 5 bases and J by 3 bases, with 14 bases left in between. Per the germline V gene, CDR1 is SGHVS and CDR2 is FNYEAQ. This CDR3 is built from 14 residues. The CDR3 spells CASSKDPPSYEQYF. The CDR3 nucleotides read TGTGCCAGCAGCAAAGATCCGCCCAGCTACGAGCAGTACTTC.

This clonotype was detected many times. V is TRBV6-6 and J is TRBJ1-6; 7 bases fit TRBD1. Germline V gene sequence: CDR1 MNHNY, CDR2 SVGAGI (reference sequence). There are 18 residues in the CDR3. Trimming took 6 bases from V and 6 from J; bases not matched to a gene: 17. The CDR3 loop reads CASRTYMAGTASNSPLHF. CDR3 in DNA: TGTGCCAGCAGGACCTATATGGCAGGGACAGCCAGTAATTCACCCCTCCACTTT.

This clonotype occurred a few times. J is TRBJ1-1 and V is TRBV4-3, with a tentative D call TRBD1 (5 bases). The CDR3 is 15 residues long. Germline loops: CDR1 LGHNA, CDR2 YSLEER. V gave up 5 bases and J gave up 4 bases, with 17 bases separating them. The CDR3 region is CASSGTRQGGTEAFF. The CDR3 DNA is TGCGCCAGCAGCGGAACCCGCCAGGGCGGCACTGAAGCTTTCTTT.

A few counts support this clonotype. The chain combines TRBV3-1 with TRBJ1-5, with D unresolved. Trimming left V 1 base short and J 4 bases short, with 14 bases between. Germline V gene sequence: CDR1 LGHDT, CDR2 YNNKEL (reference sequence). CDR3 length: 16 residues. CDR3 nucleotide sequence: TGTGCCAGCAGCCAAGGCTTCGCGGGAGGGAATCAGCCCCAGCATTTT. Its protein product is CASSQGFAGGNQPQHF.

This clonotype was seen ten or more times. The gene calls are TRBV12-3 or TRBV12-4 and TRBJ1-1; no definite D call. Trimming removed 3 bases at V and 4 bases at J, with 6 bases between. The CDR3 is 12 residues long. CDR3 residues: CASSFWSTEAFF. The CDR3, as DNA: TGTGCCAGCAGTTTCTGGAGCACTGAAGCTTTCTTT.

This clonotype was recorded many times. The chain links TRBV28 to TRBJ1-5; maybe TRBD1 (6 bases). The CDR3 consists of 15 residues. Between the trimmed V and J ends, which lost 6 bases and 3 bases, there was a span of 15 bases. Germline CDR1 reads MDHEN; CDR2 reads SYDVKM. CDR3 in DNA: TGTGCCAGCAGATGGACAGAACCATACAATCAGCCCCAGCATTTT. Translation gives CASRWTEPYNQPQHF.

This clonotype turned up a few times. This CDR3 is CASSQATFGEQYF. The CDR3 region has the DNA TGTGCCAGCAGCCAAGCTACATTCGGGGAGCAGTACTTC. This chain connects TRBV14 to TRBJ2-7; no clear D. Germline lookup yields CDR1 SGHDN and CDR2 FVKESK. The CDR3 sequence is 13 residues long. Trimming left V 1 base short and J 7 bases short, with 11 bases between.

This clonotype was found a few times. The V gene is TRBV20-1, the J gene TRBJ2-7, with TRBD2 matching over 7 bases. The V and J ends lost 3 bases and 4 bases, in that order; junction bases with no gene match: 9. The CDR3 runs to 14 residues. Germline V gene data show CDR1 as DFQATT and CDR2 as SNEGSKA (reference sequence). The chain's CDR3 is CSARAFASGYEQYF. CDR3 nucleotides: TGCAGTGCTAGGGCCTTTGCTAGCGGTTACGAGCAGTACTTC.

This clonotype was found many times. CDR3 in amino acids: CSVPDRDRSEQYF. The CDR3 DNA reads as TGCAGCGTTCCAGACCGGGACAGAAGCGAGCAGTACTTC. V gene TRBV29-1 combines with J gene TRBJ2-7, with TRBD1 matching over 7 bases. With 5 bases clipped from V and 6 bases from J, the junction kept 10 bases outside the gene matches. This CDR3 is 13 amino acids long. Germline-derived CDR1 and CDR2 are SQVTM and ANQGSEA.

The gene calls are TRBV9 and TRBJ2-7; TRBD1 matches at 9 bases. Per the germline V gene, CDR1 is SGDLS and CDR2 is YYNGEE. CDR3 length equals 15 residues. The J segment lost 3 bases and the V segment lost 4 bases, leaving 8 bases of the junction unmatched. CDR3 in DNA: TGTGCCAGCAGCACCCGACAGGGGGGGAACTACGAGCAGTACTTC. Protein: CASSTRQGGNYEQYF.

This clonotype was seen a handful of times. The CDR3 is CASSRQVNDEQYF. CDR3 bases: TGTGCCAGCAGCCGACAGGTGAACGACGAGCAGTACTTC. J is TRBJ2-7 and V is TRBV4-2, with D possibly being TRBD1 (6 bases). There are 13 residues in the CDR3. Between the trimmed V and J ends, which lost 4 bases and 5 bases, there was a span of 12 bases. CDR1 and CDR2 from the germline V gene are LGHNA and YNFKEQ.